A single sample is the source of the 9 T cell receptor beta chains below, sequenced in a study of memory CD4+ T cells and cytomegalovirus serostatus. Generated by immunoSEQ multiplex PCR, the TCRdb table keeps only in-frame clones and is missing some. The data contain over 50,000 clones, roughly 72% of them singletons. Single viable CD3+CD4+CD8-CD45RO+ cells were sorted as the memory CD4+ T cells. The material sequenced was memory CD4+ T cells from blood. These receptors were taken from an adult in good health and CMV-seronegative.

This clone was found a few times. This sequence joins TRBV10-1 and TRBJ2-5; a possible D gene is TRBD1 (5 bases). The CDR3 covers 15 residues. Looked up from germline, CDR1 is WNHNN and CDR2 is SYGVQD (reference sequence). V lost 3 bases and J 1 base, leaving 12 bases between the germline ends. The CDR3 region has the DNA TGCGCCAGCAGTGACCAGACAGCCCCCCAAGAGACCCAGTACTTC. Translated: CASSDQTAPQETQYF.

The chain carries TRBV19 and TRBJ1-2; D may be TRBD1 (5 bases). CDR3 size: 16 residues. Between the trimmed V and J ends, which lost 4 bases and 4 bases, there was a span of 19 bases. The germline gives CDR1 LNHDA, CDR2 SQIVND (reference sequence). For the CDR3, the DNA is TGTGCCAGTAGTAGGGGGTTGACTGAATTCGGCTATGGCTACACCTTC. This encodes CASSRGLTEFGYGYTF.

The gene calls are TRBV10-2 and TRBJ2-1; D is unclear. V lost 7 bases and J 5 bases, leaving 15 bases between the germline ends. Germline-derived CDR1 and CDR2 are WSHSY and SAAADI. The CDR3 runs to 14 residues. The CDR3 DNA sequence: TGCGCCAGCAAGGGCCCAGCAAGCCACAATGAGCAGTTCTTC. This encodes CASKGPASHNEQFF.

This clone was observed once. The CDR3 is CASSPRPGTFSYEQYF. DNA for the CDR3: TGTGCCAGCTCACCACGTCCCGGGACCTTCTCCTACGAGCAGTACTTC. The chain uses TRBV18 and TRBJ2-7; D may be TRBD1 or TRBD2 (5 bases each). Between the trimmed V and J ends, which lost 1 base and 0 bases, there was a span of 13 bases. The CDR3 contains 16 residues. Germline-derived CDR1 and CDR2 are KGHSH and LQKENI.

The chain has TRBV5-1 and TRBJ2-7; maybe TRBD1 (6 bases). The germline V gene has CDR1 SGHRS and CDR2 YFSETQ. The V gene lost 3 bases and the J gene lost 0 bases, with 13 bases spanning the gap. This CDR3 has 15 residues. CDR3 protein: CASSWKGQSSYEQYF. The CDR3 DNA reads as TGCGCCAGCAGCTGGAAAGGACAGAGCTCCTACGAGCAGTACTTC.

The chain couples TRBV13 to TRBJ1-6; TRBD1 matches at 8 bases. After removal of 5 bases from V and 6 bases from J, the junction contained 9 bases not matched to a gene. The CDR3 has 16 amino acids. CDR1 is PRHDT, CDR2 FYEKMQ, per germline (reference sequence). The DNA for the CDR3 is TGTGCCAGCAGCGCCGGACAGGGCCATGTTAATTCACCCCTCCACTTT. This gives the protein CASSAGQGHVNSPLHF.

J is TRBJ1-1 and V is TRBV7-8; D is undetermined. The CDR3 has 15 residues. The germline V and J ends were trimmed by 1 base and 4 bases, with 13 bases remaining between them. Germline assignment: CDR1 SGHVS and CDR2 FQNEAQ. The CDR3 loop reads CASSLVRGRFTEAFF. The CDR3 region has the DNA TGTGCCAGCAGCTTAGTACGGGGTCGGTTCACTGAAGCTTTCTTT. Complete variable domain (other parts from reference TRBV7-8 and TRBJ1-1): GAGVSQSPRYKVAKRGQDVALRCDPISGHVSLFWYQQALGQGPEFLTYFQNEAQLDKSGLPSDRFFAERPEGSVSTLKIQRTQQEDSAVYLCASSLVRGRFTEAFFGQGTRLTVV.

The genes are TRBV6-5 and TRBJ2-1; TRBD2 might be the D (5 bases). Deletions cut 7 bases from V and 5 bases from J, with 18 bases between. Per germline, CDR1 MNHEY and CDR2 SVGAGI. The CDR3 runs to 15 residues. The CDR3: CASNSISQRHNEQFF. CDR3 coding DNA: TGTGCCAGCAATAGTATTAGCCAGCGGCACAATGAGCAGTTCTTC.

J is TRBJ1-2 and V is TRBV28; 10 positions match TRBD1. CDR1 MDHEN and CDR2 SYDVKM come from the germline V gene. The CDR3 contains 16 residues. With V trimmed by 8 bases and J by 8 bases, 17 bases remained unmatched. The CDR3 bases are TGTGCCAGCTCGAGTCAGGGACAGGGGTTAGTCAGGGGCTACACCTTC. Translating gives CASSSQGQGLVRGYTF.